The 25 T cell receptor beta chains below come from one sample, sequenced in a study of Graves' ophthalmopathy and Graves' hyperthyroidism. RNA transcripts served as template for amplifying TCR beta CDR3 sequences. HTBI-primed RT-PCR formed the first round, and a multiplex PCR formed the second. TCRdb recomputed calls from the multiplex PCR reads with MiXCR, one row per CDR3 protein. The data show over a million distinct CDR3 sequences, roughly two fifths seen once. Sequencing used peripheral blood or thyroid tissue (not recorded which). These TCRs come from an adult man with Graves' hyperthyroidism.

The rearrangement uses TRBV12-3 or TRBV12-4 and TRBJ1-5; D is uncertain. The CDR3 is 14 residues long. Trimming took off 2 bases at V and 7 bases at J, with 12 bases between the two ends. The CDR3 is CASSLMGAVQPQHF. The CDR3 DNA reads as TGTGCCAGCAGTTTAATGGGCGCTGTCCAGCCCCAGCATTTT.

J is TRBJ1-1 and V is TRBV20-1; 11 bases agree with TRBD1. The CDR3 totals 15 residues. The germline V gene has CDR1 DFQATT and CDR2 SNEGSKA (reference sequence). V was pared by 3 bases and J by 6 bases, with 9 bases of the junction left unmatched. The CDR3 DNA reads as TGCAGTGCTAGGGGGGGGGGACAGGGGGTCCCTGAAGCTTTCTTT. Encoded protein: CSARGGGQGVPEAFF.

Ten or more counts support this clonotype. This sequence joins TRBV7-2 and TRBJ2-6; D is perhaps TRBD1 or TRBD2 (6 bases each). CDR3 size: 16 residues. Germline CDR1 is SGHTA and CDR2 is FQGNSA. The V gene lost 6 bases and the J gene lost 2 bases, with 14 bases spanning the gap. The CDR3 bases are TGTGCCAGCAGTTTTAGGGGGGCCACTGGGGCCAACGTCCTGACTTTC. Protein sequence: CASSFRGATGANVLTF.

This clonotype was counted a few times. A much larger clone lies one base from this, so it may be a read error. J is TRBJ2-5 and V is TRBV7-8; TRBD2 matches at 7 bases. Germline CDR1 is SGHVS and CDR2 is FQNEAQ. The V and J ends lost 7 bases and 5 bases, in that order; junction bases with no gene match: 16. This CDR3 region has 16 residues. The CDR3 loop is CASNPNPGGRGETQYF. The CDR3 nucleotides are TGTGCCAGCAACCCAAACCCGGGCGGGAGAGGCGAGACCCAGTACTTC.

The chain combines TRBV10-3 with TRBJ1-1, with 7 bases identical to TRBD1. Germline V gives CDR1 ENHRY, CDR2 SYGVKD. After removal of 3 bases from V and 4 bases from J, the junction contained 5 bases not matched to a gene. CDR3 length: 14 amino acids. DNA of the CDR3: TGTGCCATCAGTGACAGGGGGGATTTCACTGAAGCTTTCTTT. Its protein is CAISDRGDFTEAFF.

Of note for this clonotype: This may be a read error: a much more frequent sequence differs by one nucleotide. The chain carries TRBV7-8 and TRBJ1-6, with D possibly matching TRBD1 (5 bases). Deletions cut 5 bases from V and 3 bases from J, with 20 bases between. Germline V gene sequence: CDR1 SGHVS, CDR2 FQNEAQ. The CDR3 consists of 18 residues. The CDR3 DNA reads as TGTGCCAGCAGCCCCCGCTCACAGGCCAGCTACTATAATTCACCCCTCCACTTT. This translates into CASSPRSQASYYNSPLHF.

The rearrangement links TRBV12-3 or TRBV12-4 to TRBJ1-1, with TRBD1 matching over 7 bases. The V and J ends lost 6 bases and 9 bases, in that order; junction bases with no gene match: 7. This CDR3 spans 12 amino acids. The CDR3 DNA follows: TGTGCCAGCAGAACAGGGGATTTGAAAGCTTTCTTT. Protein sequence: CASRTGDLKAFF.

In this sample, this clonotype turned up a few times. A single base separates this from a much larger clone, so it may be a read error. The CDR3 does not close with the conserved phenylalanine or tryptophan, likely indicating a read error. The chain links TRBV10-3 to TRBJ2-5; D not certain. Per germline, CDR1 ENHRY and CDR2 SYGVKD. The CDR3 covers 13 residues. V shed 5 bases and J shed 5 bases, with 12 bases lying between them. The DNA for the CDR3 is TGTGCCATCAGTCCCTTTTTGGGGGAGACCCAGTACCTC. Protein: CAISPFLGETQYL.

There are many counts of this clonotype. The chain has TRBV7-6 and TRBJ1-5; D gene unclear. The ends were cut back, 1 base at V and 0 bases at J, with 16 bases in the middle. In germline, CDR1 is SGHVS, CDR2 FNYEAQ. CDR3 length equals 18 residues. The CDR3 nucleotides are TGTGCCAGCAGCTTAGAGTTGGCAGGAGATGATAGCAATCAGCCCCAGCATTTT. This encodes CASSLELAGDDSNQPQHF.

This sequence joins TRBV5-6 and TRBJ2-2; D possibly corresponds to TRBD1 (6 bases). Germline V gene data show CDR1 as SGHDT and CDR2 as YYEEEE. V lost 4 bases to trimming and J lost 2 bases, with 12 bases between them. The CDR3 totals 15 residues. The CDR3: CASSVTGPNTGELFF. CDR3 DNA sequence: TGTGCCAGCAGCGTGACAGGCCCCAACACCGGGGAGCTGTTTTTT.

This chain connects TRBV12-3 or TRBV12-4 to TRBJ1-1, with 8 bases fitting TRBD1. This CDR3 is 17 amino acids long. V shed 5 bases and J 0 bases; nucleotides not matched to a gene: 11. Here the CDR3 reads CASSPRQGSGMNTEAFF. DNA for the CDR3: TGTGCCAGCAGTCCGCGACAGGGGAGCGGAATGAACACTGAAGCTTTCTTT.

This clonotype has ten or more counts. The rearrangement links TRBV14 to TRBJ1-5; possible D gene TRBD1, 5 bases. V was trimmed by 1 base and J by 2 bases, leaving 15 bases between them. Looked up from germline, CDR1 is SGHDN and CDR2 is FVKESK. CDR3 length: 17 residues. The CDR3 sequence: CASSQGGGDPGNQPQHF. The CDR3 region has the DNA TGTGCCAGCAGCCAAGGTGGGGGAGACCCTGGCAATCAGCCCCAGCATTTT.

The chain employs TRBV19 and TRBJ1-5; D remains unclear. This CDR3 region has 15 residues. The germline CDR1 and CDR2 sequences are LNHDA and SQIVND (reference sequence). V was clipped by 3 bases and J by 2 bases, with 11 bases between them. The CDR3 reads CASSIVELGNQPQHF. The CDR3 region has the DNA TGTGCCAGTAGTATCGTTGAGCTGGGCAATCAGCCCCAGCATTTT.

This clonotype has at least ten counts. This chain joins TRBV19 and TRBJ2-7; a possible D gene is TRBD1 (5 bases). CDR1 and CDR2 (germline): LNHDA, SQIVND (reference sequence). V was cut by 7 bases and J by 5 bases, with 12 bases left in between. This CDR3 contains 12 residues. In DNA form, the CDR3 reads TGTGCCAGTATGTCGCAGGGTCACGAGCAGTACTTC. Protein product: CASMSQGHEQYF.

There are a few counts of this clonotype. The gene calls are TRBV5-6 and TRBJ1-4; 7 positions match TRBD1. From germline, CDR1 is SGHDT and CDR2 YYEEEE. CDR3 size: 14 residues. The junction had 4 bases not matched to a gene; V was cut back by 1 base and J by 7 bases. The CDR3 region has the DNA TGTGCCAGCAGCTTGAAGGGGGCTGGTGAAAAACTGTTTTTT. Translating it yields CASSLKGAGEKLFF. The whole variable domain, remainder taken from reference TRBV5-6 and TRBJ1-4, is DAGVTQSPTHLIKTRGQQVTLRCSPKSGHDTVSWYQQALGQGPQFIFQYYEEEERQRGNFPDRFSGHQFPNYSSELNVNALLLGDSALYLCASSLKGAGEKLFFGSGTQLSVL.

This clonotype has ten or more counts. The chain uses TRBV10-3 and TRBJ2-7; D tentatively fits TRBD1 or TRBD2 (7 bases each). Germline CDR1 ENHRY, CDR2 SYGVKD. This CDR3 is built from 15 residues. Deletions cut 6 bases from V and 2 bases from J, with 17 bases between. The CDR3: CAIRPRGDSTYEQYF. CDR3 nucleotides: TGTGCCATCAGGCCCCGGGGGGACAGTACCTACGAGCAGTACTTC.

The chain has TRBV5-5 and TRBJ2-3; 8 bases fit TRBD2. CDR1 and CDR2 from the germline V gene are SGHKS and YYEKEE (reference sequence). The CDR3 is made up of 17 amino acids. J was trimmed by 2 bases and V by 1 base; bases with no gene match: 9. CDR3 loop: CASSLREGPRVTDTQYF. In DNA form, the CDR3 reads TGTGCCAGCAGCTTGCGGGAGGGGCCGCGGGTCACAGATACGCAGTATTTT. The whole variable domain, filled in from reference TRBV5-5 and TRBJ2-3, reads DAGVTQSPTHLIKTRGQQVTLRCSPISGHKSVSWYQQVLGQGPQFIFQYYEKEERGRGNFPDRFSARQFPNYSSELNVNALLLGDSALYLCASSLREGPRVTDTQYFGPGTRLTVL.

Turning to this clonotype: One end of the junction varies from germline; a read error may be responsible. The gene calls are TRBV7-7 and TRBJ2-5; D uncertain. This CDR3 comprises 15 residues. Germline CDR1 is SSHAT and CDR2 is FNYEAQ (reference sequence). The chain's CDR3 is CASSLGPRYQEAQYF. The CDR3 bases are TGTGCCAGCAGCTTAGGGCCGCGGTACCAAGAGGCCCAGTACTTC.

Many counts were recorded for this clonotype. This chain connects TRBV9 to TRBJ1-3, with D hard to call. Germline assignment: CDR1 SGDLS and CDR2 YYNGEE. This CDR3 region has 13 residues. The V and J ends lost 4 bases and 4 bases respectively, with 9 bases between them. CDR3 sequence reads: CASSTRPGNTIYF. The CDR3 DNA is TGTGCCAGCAGCACCCGTCCCGGAAACACCATATATTTT. The full variable domain, completed using reference TRBV9 and TRBJ1-3, is DSGVTQTPKHLITATGQRVTLRCSPRSGDLSVYWYQQSLDQGLQFLIQYYNGEERAKGNILERFSAQQFPDLHSELNLSSLELGDSALYFCASSTRPGNTIYFGEGSWLTVV.

The chain links TRBV7-6 to TRBJ2-7; a weak D match, TRBD1 (5 bases). Trimming stripped 4 bases from V and 5 bases from J, with 15 bases between. Germline assignment: CDR1 SGHVS and CDR2 FNYEAQ. The length of the CDR3 is 14 residues. CDR3 coding DNA: TGTGCCAGCAGCTCCTCGCAGGGTAACGACGAGCAGTACTTC. This codes for CASSSSQGNDEQYF.

This clonotype has more than one count but fewer than ten. This chain joins TRBV18 and TRBJ1-1; a weak D match, TRBD1 (5 bases). The CDR3 extends over 14 amino acids. The germline V gene encodes CDR1 KGHSH and CDR2 LQKENI. V lost 1 base and J 5 bases, leaving 11 bases between the germline ends. DNA of the CDR3: TGTGCCAGCTCACCACAGCTTGGGGGGACTGAAGCTTTCTTT. Translated: CASSPQLGGTEAFF.

The chain carries TRBV20-1 and TRBJ1-1; 12 bases are shared with TRBD1. The trim removed 1 base at V and 8 bases at J, leaving 8 bases unmatched. The CDR3 covers 15 residues. CDR1 and CDR2 (germline): DFQATT, SNEGSKA (reference sequence). The CDR3 coding sequence is TGCAGTGCTAGAGCCCTCGGGACAGGGGGCCTAGAAGCTTTCTTT. This sequence encodes CSARALGTGGLEAFF.

The V and J genes are TRBV19 and TRBJ1-6; weak D call: TRBD1 (6 bases). The V gene lost 11 bases and the J gene lost 9 bases, with 17 bases spanning the gap. Germline-derived CDR1 and CDR2 are LNHDA and SQIVND (reference sequence). CDR3 size: 13 residues. The DNA of the CDR3 is TGTGCCTGGGGCCGTCAGGGGAGTTCACCCCTCCACTTT. This sequence encodes CAWGRQGSSPLHF.

J is TRBJ2-7 and V is TRBV25-1, with a weak D call TRBD1 (5 bases). Germline-derived CDR1 and CDR2 are MGHDK and SYGVNS. CDR3 length: 15 amino acids. V lost 5 bases to trimming and J lost 1 base, with 15 bases between them. The CDR3 region is CASSSGSVFSYEQYF. The CDR3 nucleotides read TGTGCCAGCAGTTCAGGGTCGGTTTTTTCCTACGAGCAGTACTTC.

This clonotype has ten or more counts. The V call is TRBV10-3, the J call TRBJ1-2; TRBD1 agrees at 9 bases. Trimming at V came to 4 bases and at J to 4 bases, leaving 4 bases not matched to a gene. This CDR3 spans 14 amino acids. Germline values: CDR1 ENHRY, CDR2 SYGVKD. CDR3 protein: CAISAGQGSYGYTF. CDR3 nucleotide sequence: TGTGCCATCAGTGCCGGACAGGGGAGCTATGGCTACACCTTC.